Sequencing of this T cell receptor beta chain was carried out in a study of T cell responses to AZD1222 COVID-19 vaccine. Analyses pooled second doses at about 4 or about 12 weeks. Unmatched junction bases numbered 7, after V lost 2 bases and J lost 6 bases. The germline V gene encodes CDR1 SEHNR and CDR2 FQNEAQ (reference sequence). CDR3 length: 15 residues. Study-level findings and limits: At 160-218 and 743-854, vaccine-associated CD4 TCRs were dominant, and they spanned spike.

Comments on this clone: What it binds is unknown.

Measured with immunoSEQ multiplex PCR; TCRdb has only the in-frame clones, and not every one. The sample yields some 110,000 clones, 85% to 90% seen once. Material: peripheral blood, obtained 28 days after the second AZD1222 dose. This clonotype was obtained from an adult who received the AZD1222 COVID-19 vaccine. V and J are TRBV7-9 and TRBJ2-3; 8 bases align to TRBD1. In DNA form, the CDR3 reads TGTGCCAGCAGCTTACTAGGACAGGGTGCCGATACGCAGTATTTT. Residues: CASSLLGQGADTQYF. Looking up the rest from reference TRBV7-9 and TRBJ2-3 gives the full variable domain: DTGVSQNPRHKITKRGQNVTFRCDPISEHNRLYWYRQTLGQGPEFLTYFQNEAQLEKSRLLSDRFSAERPKGSFSTLEIQRTEQGDSAMYLCASSLLGQGADTQYFGPGTRLTVL.